One and the same sample provided the 13 T cell receptor beta chains below, sequenced in a study of beta chain features in type 1 diabetes (dated by TCRdb to 2017 to 2018). The method behind the library was the immunoSEQ multiplex PCR assay. The entire isolated RNA was reverse transcribed using the High Capacity cDNA Reverse Transcription Kit, and thus expressed TCRB transcripts were sequenced. TCRdb holds this immuneACCESS table with in-frame rearrangements only. Some clones are missing; in checked studies, unresolved V genes explain under half, and the rest has no known cause. Present in this sample are approximately 330,000 clones, 9.5% to 11% of which were seen just once. The ten largest account for 0.015% of the sample. Sequencing was carried out using naive CD4+ T cells from blood. Explained via the paper, the cell subset or site label denotes: true naive CD4+ T cells. The origin of the receptors is a woman younger than 45 in good health.

In this sample, this clone turned up a few times. The chain employs TRBV30 and TRBJ1-2; no definite D call. The CDR3 loop spans 13 amino acids. V was cut by 1 base and J by 8 bases, with 14 bases left in between. Germline V lookup: CDR1 GTSNPN, CDR2 SVGIG (reference sequence). CDR3 protein: CAWSAQLWVGYTF. The CDR3 region has the DNA TGTGCCTGGAGTGCTCAACTATGGGTAGGCTACACCTTC. The full variable domain, completed using reference TRBV30 and TRBJ1-2, is SQTIHQWPATLVQPVGSPLSLECTVEGTSNPNLYWYRQAAGRGLQLLFYSVGIGQISSEVPQNLSASRPQDRQFILSSKKLLLSDSGFYLCAWSAQLWVGYTFGSGTRLTVV.

This clone has just a few counts. The J gene is TRBJ2-5, the V gene TRBV6-6; 9 bases line up with TRBD1. V lost 2 bases and J lost 5; bases outside the gene matches: 9. The CDR3 has 16 residues. Looked up from germline, CDR1 is MNHNY and CDR2 is SVGAGI (reference sequence). CDR3 sequence: CASSYPTGQGGETQYF. DNA for the CDR3: TGTGCCAGCAGTTACCCGACGGGACAGGGAGGGGAGACCCAGTACTTC.

This clone has just a few counts. The rearrangement joins TRBV9 to TRBJ2-1, with a possible D match to TRBD2 (5 bases). The CDR3 sequence is 16 residues long. Germline V CDR1 and CDR2: SGDLS, YYNGEE. The V end was cut by 0 bases, the J end by 1 base, with 11 bases between. As DNA, the CDR3 is TGTGCCAGCAGCGTAGCGAGTAGAGGGTCCTACAATGAGCAGTTCTTC. Amino acid sequence: CASSVASRGSYNEQFF.

CDR3: CASSPRSRTEAFF. CDR3 in DNA: TGTGCCAGTAGTCCCCGATCTAGAACTGAAGCTTTCTTT. The rearrangement links TRBV19 to TRBJ1-1; D is undetermined. The germline V gene encodes CDR1 LNHDA and CDR2 SQIVND (reference sequence). The V end lost 5 bases, the J end lost 5 bases, and 12 bases lay between the germline ends. The CDR3 extends over 13 amino acids.

The chain carries TRBV9 and TRBJ2-5; D unclear. The CDR3 runs to 13 residues. Germline lookup yields CDR1 SGDLS and CDR2 YYNGEE. Trimming left V 0 bases short and J 5 bases short, with 8 bases between. The CDR3: CASSVGTDETQYF. The CDR3 nucleotides read TGTGCCAGCAGCGTAGGCACAGATGAGACCCAGTACTTC.

As regards this clone: At the DNA level, this CDR3 is encoded by other sequences in the same sample as well. V gene TRBV18 combines with J gene TRBJ2-5; TRBD1 matches at 7 bases. Trimming at V came to 0 bases and at J to 2 bases, leaving 3 bases not matched to a gene. CDR3 length: 15 residues. Germline V lookup: CDR1 KGHSH, CDR2 LQKENI. CDR3 residues: CASSPPPGGQETQYF. Here the CDR3 DNA reads TGTGCCAGCTCACCACCCCCAGGGGGACAAGAGACCCAGTACTTC.

This chain connects TRBV30 to TRBJ1-2; 9 nucleotides match TRBD1. Germline V gene data show CDR1 as GTSNPN and CDR2 as SVGIG (reference sequence). This CDR3 comprises 16 residues. With 0 bases clipped from V and 4 bases from J, the junction kept 9 bases outside the gene matches. The chain's CDR3 is CAWSVPRLDRGYGYTF. DNA of the CDR3: TGTGCCTGGAGTGTACCAAGGTTGGACAGGGGCTATGGCTACACCTTC.

In its sample, this clone was seen a few times. This rearrangement joins TRBV5-4 to TRBJ2-5; perhaps TRBD2 as D (5 bases). V shed 0 bases and J shed 14 bases, with 17 bases lying between them. Per germline, CDR1 SGHNT and CDR2 YYREEE (reference sequence). The CDR3 covers 13 residues. The CDR3 sequence: CASSLGTDFRQYF. CDR3 DNA sequence: TGTGCCAGCAGCTTGGGTACGGACTTCAGGCAATACTTC.

V is TRBV6-6 and J is TRBJ1-1, with D perhaps TRBD1 (6 bases). CDR1 MNHNY and CDR2 SVGAGI come from the germline V gene (reference sequence). This CDR3 spans 13 amino acids. V lost 0 bases to trimming and J lost 12 bases, with 14 bases between them. The CDR3 region has the DNA TGTGCCAGCAGTTACTCGGACAGTTCGGTGACTTTCTTT. As protein: CASSYSDSSVTFF.

The chain couples TRBV29-1 to TRBJ2-7; 7 bases are shared with TRBD1. Germline-derived CDR1 and CDR2 are SQVTM and ANQGSEA. The CDR3 contains 16 residues. The V gene end was trimmed by 7 bases and the J gene end by 2 bases; junction bases not matched to a gene: 17. CDR3 protein: CSAILSGTENTYEQYF. CDR3 bases: TGCAGCGCTATACTTTCCGGGACAGAAAATACCTACGAGCAGTACTTC.

The chain carries TRBV30 and TRBJ1-2; no reliable D call. The CDR3 extends over 13 amino acids. V lost 2 bases to trimming and J lost 5 bases, with 12 bases between them. Germline V gene lookup returns CDR1 GTSNPN and CDR2 SVGIG (reference sequence). The CDR3 DNA follows: TGTGCCTGGAGTCTAGTTATAGAATATGGCTACACCTTC. The encoded protein is CAWSLVIEYGYTF.

A few counts support this clone. Other DNA sequences in this specimen translate into the identical CDR3. The genes are TRBV6-5 and TRBJ2-3; D gene unclear. The germline V gene encodes CDR1 MNHEY and CDR2 SVGAGI. This CDR3 has 13 residues. Trimming cost V 3 bases and J 2 bases, with 6 bases left between them. CDR3 loop: CASSYANTDTQYF. Here the CDR3 DNA reads TGTGCCAGCAGTTATGCGAACACAGATACGCAGTATTTT.

The V call is TRBV10-3, the J call TRBJ1-1, with TRBD1 as a possible D gene (5 bases). CDR1 ENHRY and CDR2 SYGVKD come from the germline V gene. V lost 3 bases, J lost 0 bases, and 14 bases lay in between. CDR3 length: 16 amino acids. This CDR3 reads CAISDGGTGMNTEAFF. The CDR3 bases are TGTGCCATCAGTGATGGGGGGACGGGAATGAACACTGAAGCTTTCTTT.